The 9 T cell receptor beta chains reported below all come from one sample, sequenced in a study of shared clonotypes between healthy human individuals. Clones were read by immunoSEQ multiplex PCR, and TCRdb kept only the in-frame ones, dropping some. This sample has about 2.4 million clones, with approximately 90% found just once. The sample taken for sequencing was naive CD4+ T cells sorted from blood. Regarding subset: CD45RA+ positively selected. The receptor source for this set is a man aged 18 to 35 in good health.

This sequence joins TRBV2 and TRBJ2-4; 7 bases agree with TRBD2. The germline V gene has CDR1 SNHLY and CDR2 FYNNEI. The CDR3 sequence is 14 residues long. With V trimmed by 6 bases and J by 8 bases, 10 bases remained unmatched. The CDR3 sequence is CASRSGTRADIQYF. The CDR3 nucleotides are TGTGCCAGCAGGAGCGGGACCCGGGCGGACATTCAGTACTTC.

This CDR3 is CASSWNNYEQYF. CDR3 bases: TGTGCCAGCAGCTGGAACAACTACGAGCAGTACTTC. The chain links TRBV5-4 to TRBJ2-5, with unresolved D. Judging by the DNA end, TRBJ2-7 fits better; the J call may be wrong. The CDR3 spans 12 residues. From germline, CDR1 is SGHNT and CDR2 YYREEE (reference sequence).

V and J are TRBV5-1 and TRBJ2-3; 12 nucleotides agree with TRBD2. CDR3 length: 16 residues. Germline CDR1 SGHRS, CDR2 YFSETQ. The junction had 7 bases not matched to a gene; V was cut back by 4 bases and J by 4 bases. The CDR3 here is CASSIGTSGPSDTQYF. Here the CDR3 DNA reads TGCGCCAGCAGCATAGGGACTAGCGGGCCTTCAGATACGCAGTATTTT.

A single count supports this clone. The chain joins TRBV27 to TRBJ2-3, with 12 bases fitting TRBD2. Per germline, CDR1 MNHEY and CDR2 SMNVEV (reference sequence). Germline trimming cut 4 bases from V and 6 bases from J; bases unmatched to any gene: 5. This CDR3 is built from 15 residues. The CDR3 protein is CASSYLAGGSDTQYF. The CDR3 DNA sequence: TGTGCCAGCAGTTACCTAGCGGGAGGGTCGGATACGCAGTATTTT.

The V and J genes are TRBV19 and TRBJ1-5, with D perhaps matching TRBD1 (6 bases). Between the trimmed V and J ends, which lost 2 bases and 1 base, there was a span of 12 bases. The CDR3 covers 16 residues. The V gene's germline CDR1 is LNHDA and CDR2 SQIVND (reference sequence). For the CDR3, the DNA is TGTGCCAGTAGTATATTCACAGGGTTCAGCAATCAGCCCCAGCATTTT. This codes for CASSIFTGFSNQPQHF.

The chain combines TRBV12-2 with TRBJ2-7. TRBV12-2 is given as a pseudogene. CDR3 length equals 17 residues. CDR3 loop: CAGALGSTRDASYEQYF. CDR3 bases: TGTGCAGGCGCTCTTGGGTCTACCCGGGACGCGTCCTACGAGCAGTACTTC.

The CDR3 sequence: CASRNQDRLQETQYF. CDR3 DNA: TGTGCCAGCAGAAACCAGGACAGGTTACAAGAGACCCAGTACTTC. This rearrangement joins TRBV27 to TRBJ2-5; 7 bases are shared with TRBD1. Germline V gives CDR1 MNHEY, CDR2 SMNVEV (reference sequence). With 6 bases clipped from V and 2 bases from J, the junction kept 9 bases outside the gene matches. The CDR3 loop spans 15 amino acids.

A word on this clone: Other DNA sequences in this specimen translate into the identical CDR3. The gene calls are TRBV30 and TRBJ2-7, with D possibly being TRBD1 or TRBD2 (5 bases each). This CDR3 has 14 residues. Per germline, CDR1 GTSNPN and CDR2 SVGIG (reference sequence). V dropped 0 bases and J dropped 0 bases, with 9 bases sitting between them. The CDR3 sequence: CAWSVGGTSYEQYF. The DNA of the CDR3 is TGTGCCTGGAGTGTTGGTGGGACCTCCTACGAGCAGTACTTC.

The chain has TRBV4-1 and TRBJ1-1; 7 bases line up with TRBD1. Germline-derived CDR1 and CDR2 are MGHRA and YSYEKL. Trimming took 1 base from V and 6 from J; bases not matched to a gene: 8. The length of the CDR3 is 15 residues. CDR3 sequence reads: CASSQGITGDSEAFF. The CDR3 region has the DNA TGCGCCAGCAGCCAAGGAATTACAGGGGATTCTGAAGCTTTCTTT.